This T cell receptor (beta chain) was captured by sequencing in a study of T cells in Graves' hyperthyroidism and ophthalmopathy. The overall study: Sampling of peripheral blood happened at initial diagnosis, prior to any treatment.

TCR beta CDR3 sequences were amplified from RNA transcripts. Researchers ran a first-round RT-PCR on the TCR CDR3 using the HTBI primer set. MiXCR, applied by TCRdb to the multiplex PCR reads, yields one record per CDR3 protein. The table has about 290,000 distinct CDR3 sequences, roughly 13% seen once. The germline V gene has CDR1 SGHRS and CDR2 YFSETQ. The CDR3 has 14 amino acids. Trimming removed 4 bases at V and 2 bases at J, with 10 bases between. The chain uses TRBV5-1 and TRBJ1-3; D is possibly TRBD1 (5 bases). The sequencing input was blood. The sequence derives from a woman aged 40-49 years with Graves' hyperthyroidism. Written as DNA, the CDR3 is TGCGCCAGCAGCCTCGACAGTCCTGGAAACACCATATATTTT. This encodes CASSLDSPGNTIYF.